These 21 T cell receptor beta chains were sequenced from one sample in a study of blood T cell repertoires in COVID-19. Sequencing was performed with immunoSEQ multiplex PCR; in TCRdb, only in-frame clones are kept and a portion is missing. This sample yields about 96,000 clones, of which 65% to 85% are seen a single time; roughly a sixth belongs to the top ten. The sample taken for sequencing was peripheral blood. The origin of the receptors is a woman in her sixties or seventies with acute or convalescent COVID-19.

The chain combines TRBV28 with TRBJ1-4; 8 nucleotides align to TRBD1. Trimming took 5 bases from V and 8 from J; bases not matched to a gene: 10. Germline CDR1 and CDR2: MDHEN and SYDVKM. CDR3 size: 15 residues. The CDR3 DNA sequence: TGTGCCAGCAGTCCTCAGACAGGGGCGAGGGAAAAACTGTTTTTT. Its protein product is CASSPQTGAREKLFF. The whole variable domain, remainder taken from reference TRBV28 and TRBJ1-4, is DVKVTQSSRYLVKRTGEKVFLECVQDMDHENMFWYRQDPGLGLRLIYFSYDVKMKEKGDIPEGYSVSREKKERFSLILESASTNQTSMYLCASSPQTGAREKLFFGSGTQLSVL.

The rearrangement uses TRBV4-2 and TRBJ1-5; 11 nucleotides match TRBD1. The CDR3 has 19 residues. V was clipped by 2 bases and J by 1 base; unmatched bases: 10. The germline CDR1 and CDR2 sequences are LGHNA and YNFKEQ. This CDR3 reads CASSQRGTGGSVSNQPQHF. The DNA for the CDR3 is TGTGCCAGCAGCCAACGGGGGACAGGGGGTTCCGTCAGCAATCAGCCCCAGCATTTT.

V gene TRBV7-2 combines with J gene TRBJ1-1; the D gene is possibly TRBD1 (6 bases). Germline V lookup: CDR1 SGHTA, CDR2 FQGNSA. Deletions cut 5 bases from V and 5 bases from J, with 15 bases between. The CDR3 runs to 14 residues. The CDR3 region is CASSEAGVRTEAFF. The CDR3 DNA sequence: TGTGCCAGCAGCGAGGCAGGGGTTCGGACTGAAGCTTTCTTT.

This rearrangement joins TRBV30 to TRBJ2-3; D possibly corresponds to TRBD1 (5 bases). Germline CDR1 and CDR2: GTSNPN and SVGIG (reference sequence). The CDR3 is 12 residues long. V dropped 3 bases and J dropped 11 bases, with 15 bases sitting between them. The chain's CDR3 is CAWSLSDTWQYF. The CDR3 nucleotides are TGTGCCTGGAGCCTCTCGGACACATGGCAGTATTTT.

V and J are TRBV7-2 and TRBJ1-2; 8 nucleotides align to TRBD1. From germline, CDR1 is SGHTA and CDR2 FQGNSA. V was pared by 1 base and J by 4 bases, with 2 bases of the junction left unmatched. The CDR3 has 14 amino acids. The CDR3 bases are TGTGCCAGCAGCTTAGGGACAGGGCCCTATGGCTACACCTTC. Protein sequence: CASSLGTGPYGYTF.

DNA for the CDR3: TGTGCCAGTAGTGCCTTAAGGGAGCAACCCCAGCATTTT. Translating it yields CASSALREQPQHF. The J gene is TRBJ1-5, the V gene TRBV19, with D unresolved. The CDR3 loop spans 13 amino acids. Per germline, CDR1 LNHDA and CDR2 SQIVND (reference sequence). The V gene lost 5 bases and the J gene lost 10 bases, with 15 bases spanning the gap.

V usage is TRBV2 and J usage is TRBJ2-5; 7 nucleotides match TRBD2. Germline V gene data show CDR1 as SNHLY and CDR2 as FYNNEI. The CDR3 runs to 15 residues. The V segment lost 5 bases and the J segment 4 bases; nucleotides outside the gene matches: 10. CDR3 protein: CASSRQRGGGETQYF. CDR3 coding DNA: TGTGCCAGCAGTCGCCAGCGGGGCGGAGGAGAGACCCAGTACTTC. Drawing the rest from reference TRBV2 and TRBJ2-5, the complete variable domain is EPEVTQTPSHQVTQMGQEVILRCVPISNHLYFYWYRQILGQKVEFLVSFYNNEISEKSEIFDDQFSVERPDGSNFTLKIRSTKLEDSAMYFCASSRQRGGGETQYFGPGTRLLVL.

The chain links TRBV7-7 to TRBJ1-1; D not certain. The CDR3 extends over 13 amino acids. V gave up 2 bases and J gave up 4 bases, with 8 bases separating them. Germline V lookup: CDR1 SSHAT, CDR2 FNYEAQ (reference sequence). The CDR3 nucleotides are TGTGCCAGCAGCTTAAACGGTGGCACTGAAGCTTTCTTT. This encodes CASSLNGGTEAFF.

The rearrangement links TRBV19 to TRBJ2-2; 8 bases map to TRBD1. The CDR3 covers 15 residues. V shed 5 bases, J shed 1 base, and the junction held 3 bases outside the gene matches. The germline CDR1 and CDR2 sequences are LNHDA and SQIVND (reference sequence). The CDR3 DNA sequence: TGTGCCAGTAGTCCCGGGACAGGGAACACCGGGGAGCTGTTTTTT. Its translation: CASSPGTGNTGELFF.

The chain couples TRBV30 to TRBJ1-5; D possibly corresponds to TRBD1 (5 bases). The V end was cut by 3 bases, the J end by 3 bases, with 9 bases between. The CDR3 runs 13 residues. Per germline, CDR1 GTSNPN and CDR2 SVGIG (reference sequence). Written as DNA, the CDR3 is TGTGCCTGGAGCTTGACAGACAATCAGCCCCAGCATTTT. It encodes CAWSLTDNQPQHF.

V and J are TRBV7-9 and TRBJ2-7; no firm D call. Looked up from germline, CDR1 is SEHNR and CDR2 is FQNEAQ (reference sequence). The V end lost 1 base, the J end lost 4 bases, and 5 bases lay between the germline ends. CDR3 length equals 12 residues. The CDR3 here is CASSLGYYEQYF. The CDR3 DNA reads as TGTGCCAGCAGCTTAGGTTATTACGAGCAGTACTTC. The variable domain in full, completed from reference TRBV7-9 and TRBJ2-7, reads DTGVSQNPRHKITKRGQNVTFRCDPISEHNRLYWYRQTLGQGPEFLTYFQNEAQLEKSRLLSDRFSAERPKGSFSTLEIQRTEQGDSAMYLCASSLGYYEQYFGPGTRLTVT.

The V call is TRBV6-5, the J call TRBJ2-4; no clear D gene. CDR3 length: 13 residues. Germline assignment: CDR1 MNHEY and CDR2 SVGAGI. V lost 4 bases, J lost 2 bases, and 6 bases lay in between. The CDR3 DNA follows: TGTGCCAGCAGTTCGCGTTCCAAAAACATTCAGTACTTC. Protein sequence: CASSSRSKNIQYF.

The chain couples TRBV14 to TRBJ1-6; possibly TRBD1 for D (6 bases). Trimming cost V 3 bases and J 6 bases, with 9 bases left between them. The CDR3 length is 14 residues. CDR1 SGHDN and CDR2 FVKESK come from the germline V gene. The CDR3 spells CASSQGQFNSPLHF. CDR3 bases: TGTGCCAGCAGCCAGGGACAATTTAATTCACCCCTCCACTTT.

The J gene is TRBJ2-3, the V gene TRBV7-9, with a possible D match to TRBD1 (5 bases). The CDR3 extends over 16 amino acids. V was shortened by 1 base and J by 10 bases, with 21 bases between the two germline ends. The V gene's germline CDR1 is SEHNR and CDR2 FQNEAQ (reference sequence). This CDR3 reads CASSLGSVGRNPSQYF. The CDR3, as DNA: TGTGCCAGCAGCTTAGGTTCTGTGGGGCGGAACCCTTCGCAGTATTTT.

The chain joins TRBV28 to TRBJ1-5; perhaps TRBD1 as D (5 bases). CDR1 MDHEN and CDR2 SYDVKM come from the germline V gene. V was pared by 7 bases and J by 5 bases, with 9 bases between. This CDR3 has 12 residues. The CDR3 here is CASTREDQPQHF. The CDR3 region has the DNA TGTGCCAGCACCAGGGAGGATCAGCCCCAGCATTTT.

The DNA for the CDR3 is TGTGCCTGGAGGACGGGATTCAACACTGAAGCTTTCTTT. Protein product: CAWRTGFNTEAFF. This chain links TRBV30 with TRBJ1-1; D gene unclear. Germline V gene data show CDR1 as GTSNPN and CDR2 as SVGIG (reference sequence). This CDR3 is 13 amino acids long. Trimming removed 3 bases from V and 2 bases from J, with 10 bases in between.

In its sample, this clone was seen a few times. The J gene is TRBJ1-1, the V gene TRBV19, with a possible D match to TRBD1 (5 bases). Trimming left V 6 bases short and J 1 base short, with 9 bases between. The CDR3 sequence is 13 residues long. Looked up from germline, CDR1 is LNHDA and CDR2 is SQIVND (reference sequence). CDR3 sequence reads: CASRAGRNTEAFF. The CDR3 DNA follows: TGTGCCAGTAGGGCAGGGCGGAACACTGAAGCTTTCTTT.

This clone was counted only a few times. The V gene is TRBV30, the J gene TRBJ1-1; D might be TRBD1 (5 bases). This CDR3 is 13 amino acids long. The germline V gene encodes CDR1 GTSNPN and CDR2 SVGIG (reference sequence). V lost 5 bases to trimming and J lost 1 base, with 11 bases between them. DNA of the CDR3: TGTGCCTGGTCTGGTGACAGGAACACTGAAGCTTTCTTT. It codes for CAWSGDRNTEAFF.

The V and J genes are TRBV11-2 and TRBJ2-7; D not resolved. V was cut by 3 bases and J by 2 bases, with 8 bases left in between. This CDR3 has 13 residues. Germline loops: CDR1 SGHAT, CDR2 FQNNGV. DNA of the CDR3: TGTGCCAGCAGCTTGTCACAGACCTACGAGCAGTACTTC. It specifies CASSLSQTYEQYF.

The rearrangement joins TRBV12-5 to TRBJ2-3, with 7 bases identical to TRBD1. V trimming: 6 bases; J trimming: 6 bases; junction bases outside the gene matches: 6. The CDR3 covers 13 residues. CDR1 and CDR2 from the germline V gene are LGHNT and FRNRAP. CDR3 sequence: CASGDRVADTQYF. The CDR3 DNA sequence: TGTGCTAGTGGCGACAGGGTCGCCGATACGCAGTATTTT.

The chain uses TRBV29-1 and TRBJ2-7, with 7 bases matching TRBD2. V was clipped by 0 bases and J by 4 bases; unmatched bases: 12. The CDR3 totals 16 residues. From germline, CDR1 is SQVTM and CDR2 ANQGSEA. The CDR3 spells CSVEEGWASGRYEQYF. The CDR3 DNA reads as TGCAGCGTTGAAGAGGGTTGGGCTAGCGGTAGGTACGAGCAGTACTTC.